This is a list of T cell receptor beta chains from one sample in a study of shared clonotypes between healthy human individuals. The repertoire was sequenced with immunoSEQ multiplex PCR; TCRdb's copy has only in-frame clones and lacks some. The sample has around 2.3 million clones, 90% to 97% seen once. Sequenced material: naive CD4+ T cells sorted from blood. All receptors derive from a man younger than 35 in good health. Each CDR3 is given with its conserved first and last residue. Each record gives: V gene, J gene, D gene, clone size, CDR3 DNA, CDR3 protein. D genes are given only for firm matches. A clone size is listed for some rows: how often the clone was seen (once, few, many), or a class if it is expanded.

TRBV7-2	TRBJ2-3	.	.	TGTGCCAGCAGCTTAATGCTAGGGCTCACAGATACGCAGTATTTT	CASSLMLGLTDTQYF
TRBV2	TRBJ1-5	TRBD1	.	TGTGCCAGCAGTAAAGACAGGGATTTCAATCAGCCCCAGCATTTT	CASSKDRDFNQPQHF
TRBV4-2	TRBJ2-3	.	.	TGTGCCAGCAGCCCGGGGAGCGCCACAGATACGCAGTATTTT	CASSPGSATDTQYF
TRBV12-5	TRBJ2-1	TRBD2	once	TGTGCTAGTGGTTTGGTACTGGCTAGCGGGGGCAATGAGCAGTTCTTC	CASGLVLASGGNEQFF
TRBV6-1	TRBJ1-4	TRBD1	.	TGTGCCAGCAGTTCCGGACAGGGAACTAATGAAAAACTGTTTTTT	CASSSGQGTNEKLFF
TRBV5-3	TRBJ1-2	.	.	TGTGCCAGAAGCTTTTTGCGAAACTATGGCTACACCTTC	CARSFLRNYGYTF
TRBV5-1	TRBJ2-1	TRBD1	.	TGCGCCAGCAGCTCCCGGGACAGGGCTTACAATGAGCAGTTCTTC	CASSSRDRAYNEQFF
TRBV27	TRBJ1-4	.	.	TGTGCCAGCAGTTTGGGGGGCCTGGGGGAAAAACTGTTTTTT	CASSLGGLGEKLFF
TRBV27	TRBJ2-7	.	.	TGTGCCAGCAGGGGCCCGGGGGCCTACGAGCAGTACTTC	CASRGPGAYEQYF
TRBV5-6	TRBJ1-1	.	.	TGTGCCAGCAGCTTGCGGGGGCTGAACACTGAAGCTTTCTTT	CASSLRGLNTEAFF
TRBV4-1	TRBJ2-5	TRBD1	.	TGCGCCAGCAGCTTCAAAATCGACAGGGGGCAAGAGACCCAGTACTTC	CASSFKIDRGQETQYF
TRBV5-6	TRBJ1-1	TRBD1	.	TGTGCCAGCACCCTGGGGGGGGACAGCTGGATGAGAGGCACTGAAGCTTTCTTT	CASTLGGDSWMRGTEAFF